This TCR beta chain was found in a study of cytomegalovirus exposure and HLA in healthy donors. Looking at the study overall: Out of fewer than 500 genotyped donors, about 84% belonged to the Caucasian-associated ancestry cluster.

Regarding donors, all were healthy bone marrow donors. The PCR made use of 60 Vbeta and 13 Jbeta primers. Produced via immunoSEQ multiplex PCR; TCRdb's table is partial and in-frame only. The sample contains 210,000 or so clones, around 76% of which appear only once. A note on this clone: Its specificity is not known.

Germline lookup yields CDR1 SGDLS and CDR2 YYNGEE. There are 16 residues in the CDR3. V dropped 3 bases and J dropped 4; count of bases not matched to a gene: 8. Overall study results and limits: A later analysis linked a missense variant in DCLRE1C to the trimming of TCR beta V and J genes. An analysis was carried out later, and it reportedly showed fewer N-insertions in an Asian-associated ancestry cluster than the roughly 700-donor mean.

The TCR originated in a young man in good health and CMV-seronegative. The source material was PBMCs. This chain joins TRBV9 and TRBJ2-3; 10 nucleotides align to TRBD2. CDR3 residues: CASSEASGSLADTQYF. CDR3 nucleotides: TGTGCCAGCAGCGAGGCTAGCGGGAGTCTAGCAGATACGCAGTATTTT.